One T cell receptor beta chain is described in this entry. This record comes from a study of blood T cell repertoires in COVID-19. Study-wide background: From the United States, Italy and Spain came samples of acute and convalescent COVID-19.

Germline V gives CDR1 MNHEY, CDR2 SMNVEV (reference sequence). V was shortened by 3 bases and J by 7 bases, with 10 bases between the two germline ends. The CDR3 consists of 14 residues. Authors' processing steps: Amplification of reference gene primers provided the estimated nucleated cell counts. The data were produced by immunoSEQ multiplex PCR, yet TCRdb's version contains in-frame clones alone and is incomplete. The V and J calls and clone size were taken over from that table, and D and trimming were inferred from the DNA. The table shows roughly 96,000 clones, with roughly 82% occurring only once.

The sequence was collected from an elderly man with acute or convalescent COVID-19. The chain employs TRBV27 and TRBJ1-6; the D gene is possibly TRBD1 (5 bases). What was sequenced was peripheral blood. CDR3 in DNA: TGTGCCAGCAGTTTGCAGGGTTGGAATTCACCCCTCCACTTT. Its translation is CASSLQGWNSPLHF.